These 6 T cell receptor beta chains were all obtained from the same sample, sequenced in a study of response to subunit inactivated influenza vaccine. From the RT-PCR reads, TCRdb called clonotypes with MiXCR, one entry per CDR3 protein. The sample yields 500,000 to 600,000 distinct CDR3 sequences, approximately 10% seen once. Sample: PBMCs from blood, taken on the day of vaccination. These receptors originate from a man aged 50 to 59 who received an inactivated influenza vaccine.

This clonotype came up many times. The genes are TRBV12-3 or TRBV12-4 and TRBJ1-5; a weak D match, TRBD1 (6 bases). The CDR3 is made up of 14 amino acids. V lost 5 bases to trimming and J lost 3 bases, with 11 bases between them. The CDR3, as DNA: TGTGCCAGCAGTACTCGGGACACCAATCAGCCCCAGCATTTT. Its protein product is CASSTRDTNQPQHF.

The V gene is TRBV19, the J gene TRBJ2-1; maybe TRBD2 (5 bases). V dropped 2 bases and J dropped 15 bases, with 20 bases sitting between them. The CDR3 spans 14 residues. Germline values: CDR1 LNHDA, CDR2 SQIVND (reference sequence). The CDR3 coding sequence is TGTGCCAGTAGTATACGGGGTAGTGGCCTTGGACGGTTCTTC. Protein sequence: CASSIRGSGLGRFF.

This clonotype showed up just a few times. V gene TRBV2 combines with J gene TRBJ1-5; D is unclear. Germline CDR1 is SNHLY and CDR2 is FYNNEI. This CDR3 comprises 15 residues. With 2 bases removed from V and 0 bases from J, the gap between germline ends came to 8 bases. CDR3 sequence reads: CASSESAYSNQPQHF. The CDR3 DNA reads TGTGCCAGCAGTGAATCAGCATATAGCAATCAGCCCCAGCATTTT.

The genes are TRBV19 and TRBJ2-3; 7 positions agree with TRBD1. Germline CDR1 and CDR2: LNHDA and SQIVND (reference sequence). V was clipped by 6 bases and J by 6 bases; unmatched bases: 12. The CDR3 has 15 residues. For the CDR3, the DNA is TGTGCCAGTAGGCCTACAGGGGTGGTGTCCGATACGCAGTATTTT. Amino acids: CASRPTGVVSDTQYF.

This clonotype has a handful of counts. The V and J genes are TRBV20-1 and TRBJ2-1; D unclear. The CDR3 covers 12 residues. In germline, CDR1 is DFQATT, CDR2 SNEGSKA (reference sequence). Trimming took 1 base from V and 6 from J, leaving 7 bases between them. The CDR3 reads CSARGLRNEQFF. CDR3 nucleotides: TGCAGTGCTAGAGGGCTCCGCAATGAGCAGTTCTTC.

V usage is TRBV12-3 or TRBV12-4 and J usage is TRBJ2-7; 10 bases are a match to TRBD1. V lost 4 bases, J lost 2 bases, and 5 bases stayed unmatched. This CDR3 has 15 residues. This CDR3 reads CASSSGTGAPYEQYF. Written as DNA, the CDR3 is TGTGCCAGCAGTTCCGGGACAGGGGCCCCCTACGAGCAGTACTTC.